Sequencing of this TCR beta chain was carried out in a study of T-cell memory formation after mild COVID-19. Using its own MiXCR run on the 5' RACE reads, TCRdb lists one record per CDR3 protein. Counted here are about 420,000 distinct CDR3 sequences, less than 25% occurring once; the ten biggest clones make up over 10%. The sequence was collected from an adult woman who had mild COVID-19 (a few samples of this study predate the infection). Cell type and time point are not known. The sequencing input was PBMCs or a T cell subset sorted from them (not recorded which).

DNA of the CDR3: TGCGCCAGCAGCTTCGGGGACAGGGAAGAGACCCAGTACTTC. Translation gives CASSFGDREETQYF. This chain joins TRBV5-1 and TRBJ2-5; 9 nucleotides line up with TRBD1. The CDR3 is 14 residues long. The V gene's germline CDR1 is SGHRS and CDR2 YFSETQ. Trimming removed 2 bases from V and 3 bases from J; junction bases left unmatched: 2.